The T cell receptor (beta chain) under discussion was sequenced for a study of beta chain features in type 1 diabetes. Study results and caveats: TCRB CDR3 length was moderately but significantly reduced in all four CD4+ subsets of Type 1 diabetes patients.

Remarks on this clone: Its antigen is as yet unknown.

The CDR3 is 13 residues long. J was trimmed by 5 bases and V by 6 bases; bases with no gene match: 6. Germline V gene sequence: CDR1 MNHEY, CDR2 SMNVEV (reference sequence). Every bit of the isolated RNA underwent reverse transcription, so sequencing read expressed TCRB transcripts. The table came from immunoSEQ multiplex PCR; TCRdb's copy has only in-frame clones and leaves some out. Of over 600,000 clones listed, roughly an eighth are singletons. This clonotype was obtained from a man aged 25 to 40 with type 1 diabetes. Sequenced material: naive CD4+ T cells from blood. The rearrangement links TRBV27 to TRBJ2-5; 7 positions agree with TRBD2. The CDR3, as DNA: TGTGCCAGCAGCAAGACTAGCTGGGAGACCCAGTACTTC. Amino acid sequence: CASSKTSWETQYF.